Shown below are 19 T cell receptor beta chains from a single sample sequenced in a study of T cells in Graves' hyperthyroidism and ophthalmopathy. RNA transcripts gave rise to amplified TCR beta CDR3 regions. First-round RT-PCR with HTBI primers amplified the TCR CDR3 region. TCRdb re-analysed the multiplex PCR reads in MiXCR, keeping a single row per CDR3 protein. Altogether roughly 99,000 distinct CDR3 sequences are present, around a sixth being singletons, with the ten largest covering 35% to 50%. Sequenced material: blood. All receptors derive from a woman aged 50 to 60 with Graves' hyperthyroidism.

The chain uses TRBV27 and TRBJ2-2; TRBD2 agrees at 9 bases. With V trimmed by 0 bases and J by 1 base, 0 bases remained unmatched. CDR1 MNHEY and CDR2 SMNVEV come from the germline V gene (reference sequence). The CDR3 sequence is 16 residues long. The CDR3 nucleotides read TGTGCCAGCAGTTTATCGACTAGCGGGAACACCGGGGAGCTGTTTTTT. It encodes CASSLSTSGNTGELFF.

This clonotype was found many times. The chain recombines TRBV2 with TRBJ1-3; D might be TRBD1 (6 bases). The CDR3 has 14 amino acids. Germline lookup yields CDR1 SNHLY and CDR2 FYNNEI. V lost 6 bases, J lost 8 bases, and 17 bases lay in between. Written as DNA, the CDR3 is TGTGCCAGCAGCGGACAGCGAAGAGGGCACACCATATATTTT. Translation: CASSGQRRGHTIYF.

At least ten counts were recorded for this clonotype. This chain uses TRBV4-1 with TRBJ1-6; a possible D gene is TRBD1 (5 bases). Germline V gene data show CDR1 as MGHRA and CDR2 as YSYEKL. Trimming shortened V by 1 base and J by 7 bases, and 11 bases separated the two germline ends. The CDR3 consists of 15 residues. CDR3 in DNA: TGCGCCAGCAGCCAAGCGCAGGGCAGAAATTCACCCCTCCACTTT. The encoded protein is CASSQAQGRNSPLHF.

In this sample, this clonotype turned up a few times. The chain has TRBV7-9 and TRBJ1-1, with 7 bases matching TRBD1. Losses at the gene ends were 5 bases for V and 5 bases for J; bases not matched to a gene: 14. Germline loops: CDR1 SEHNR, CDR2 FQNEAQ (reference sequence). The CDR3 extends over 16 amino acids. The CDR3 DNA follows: TGTGCCAGCAGCCACACCACCAGGGGGTTTAGAACTGAAGCTTTCTTT. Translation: CASSHTTRGFRTEAFF.

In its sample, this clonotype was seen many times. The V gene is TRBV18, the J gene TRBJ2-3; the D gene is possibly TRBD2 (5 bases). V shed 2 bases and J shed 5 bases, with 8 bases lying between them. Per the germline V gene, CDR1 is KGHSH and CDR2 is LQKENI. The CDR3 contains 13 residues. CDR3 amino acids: CASSPSRGDTQYF. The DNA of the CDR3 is TGTGCCAGCTCACCATCCCGGGGAGATACGCAGTATTTT.

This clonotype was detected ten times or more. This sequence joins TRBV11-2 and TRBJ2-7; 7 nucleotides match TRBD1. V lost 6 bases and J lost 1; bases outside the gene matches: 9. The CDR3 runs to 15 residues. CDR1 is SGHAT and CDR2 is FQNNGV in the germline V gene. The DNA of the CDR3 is TGTGCCAGCAGTTCCGACAGGGCCTTATCCTACGAGCAGTACGTC. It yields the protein CASSSDRALSYEQYV.

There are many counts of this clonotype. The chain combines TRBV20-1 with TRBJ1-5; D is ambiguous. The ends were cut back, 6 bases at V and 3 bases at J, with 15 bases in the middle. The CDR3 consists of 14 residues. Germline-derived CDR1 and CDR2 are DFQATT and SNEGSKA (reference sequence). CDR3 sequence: CSASLGRPNQPQHF. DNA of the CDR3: TGCAGTGCGAGCTTGGGTCGACCCAATCAGCCCCAGCATTTT.

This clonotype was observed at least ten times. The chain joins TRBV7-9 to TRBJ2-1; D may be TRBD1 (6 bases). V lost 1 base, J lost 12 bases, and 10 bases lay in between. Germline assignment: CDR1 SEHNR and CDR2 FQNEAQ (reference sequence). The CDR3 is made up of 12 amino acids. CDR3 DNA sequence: TGTGCCAGCAGCTTAGAGCAAGGGGGGCAGTTCTTC. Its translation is CASSLEQGGQFF.

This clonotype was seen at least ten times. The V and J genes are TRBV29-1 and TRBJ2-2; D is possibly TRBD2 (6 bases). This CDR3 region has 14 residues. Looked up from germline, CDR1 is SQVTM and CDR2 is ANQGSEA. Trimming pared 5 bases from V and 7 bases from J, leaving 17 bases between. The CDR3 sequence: CSVSSGVNDGELFF. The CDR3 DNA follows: TGCAGCGTTTCGTCGGGAGTTAACGACGGGGAGCTGTTTTTT.

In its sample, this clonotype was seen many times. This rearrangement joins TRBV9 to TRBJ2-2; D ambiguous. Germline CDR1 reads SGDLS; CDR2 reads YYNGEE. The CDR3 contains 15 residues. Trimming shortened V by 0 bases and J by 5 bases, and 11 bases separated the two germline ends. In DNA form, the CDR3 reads TGTGCCAGCAGCGTAGAGGGCAGGCAAACCGGGGAGCTGTTTTTT. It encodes CASSVEGRQTGELFF.

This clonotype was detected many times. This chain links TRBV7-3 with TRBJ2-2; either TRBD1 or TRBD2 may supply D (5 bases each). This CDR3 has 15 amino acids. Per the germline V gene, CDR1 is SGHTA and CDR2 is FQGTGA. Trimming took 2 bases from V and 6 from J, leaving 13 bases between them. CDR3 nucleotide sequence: TGTGCCAGCAGCTTAGAGATTGGGGGAGCCGGGGAGCTGTTTTTT. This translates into CASSLEIGGAGELFF.

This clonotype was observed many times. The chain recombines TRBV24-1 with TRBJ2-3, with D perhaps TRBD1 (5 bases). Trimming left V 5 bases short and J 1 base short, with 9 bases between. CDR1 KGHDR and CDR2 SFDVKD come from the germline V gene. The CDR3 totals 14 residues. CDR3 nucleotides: TGTGCCACCAGTGGCCTAGGGGGCACAGATACGCAGTATTTT. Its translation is CATSGLGGTDTQYF.

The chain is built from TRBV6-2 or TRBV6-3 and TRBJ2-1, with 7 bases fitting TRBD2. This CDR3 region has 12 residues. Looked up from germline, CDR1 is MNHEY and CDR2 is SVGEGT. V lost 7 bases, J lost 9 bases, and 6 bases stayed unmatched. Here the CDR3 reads CASKGGRIEQFF. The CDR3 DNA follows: TGTGCCAGCAAAGGCGGGAGAATTGAGCAGTTCTTC.

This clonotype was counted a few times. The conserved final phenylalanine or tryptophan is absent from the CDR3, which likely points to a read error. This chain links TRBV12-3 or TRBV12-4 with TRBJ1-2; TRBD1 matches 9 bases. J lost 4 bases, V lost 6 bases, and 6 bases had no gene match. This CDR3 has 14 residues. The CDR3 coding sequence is TGTGCCAGCAGCCCCACAGGGGGCTCCTATGGCTACACCCTC. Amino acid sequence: CASSPTGGSYGYTL.

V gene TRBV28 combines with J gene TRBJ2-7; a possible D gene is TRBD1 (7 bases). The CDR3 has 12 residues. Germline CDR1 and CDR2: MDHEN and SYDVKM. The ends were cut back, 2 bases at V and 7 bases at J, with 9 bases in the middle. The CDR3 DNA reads TGTGCCAGCAGTTTAGCAGGGGGGGAGCAGTACGTC. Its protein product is CASSLAGGEQYV.

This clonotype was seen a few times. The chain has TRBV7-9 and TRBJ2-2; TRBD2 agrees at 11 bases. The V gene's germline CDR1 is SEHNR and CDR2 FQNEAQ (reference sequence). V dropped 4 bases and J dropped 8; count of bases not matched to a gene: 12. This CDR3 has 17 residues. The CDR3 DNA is TGTGCCAGCAGCTCCGAGACTAGCGGGACCTATAGAGGGGAGCTGTTTTTT. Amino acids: CASSSETSGTYRGELFF.

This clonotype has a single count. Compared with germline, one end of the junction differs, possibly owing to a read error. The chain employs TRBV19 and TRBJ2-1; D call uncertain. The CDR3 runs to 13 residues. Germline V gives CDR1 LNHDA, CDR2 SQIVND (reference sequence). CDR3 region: CASSIRRYNEQLF. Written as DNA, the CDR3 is TGTGCCAGTAGTATAAGGCGGTACAATGAGCAGCTCTTC. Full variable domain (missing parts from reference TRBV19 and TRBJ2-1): DGGITQSPKYLFRKEGQNVTLSCEQNLNHDAMYWYRQDPGQGLRLIYYSQIVNDFQKGDIAEGYSVSREKKESFPLTVTSAQKNPTAFYLCASSIRRYNEQLFGPGTRLTVL.

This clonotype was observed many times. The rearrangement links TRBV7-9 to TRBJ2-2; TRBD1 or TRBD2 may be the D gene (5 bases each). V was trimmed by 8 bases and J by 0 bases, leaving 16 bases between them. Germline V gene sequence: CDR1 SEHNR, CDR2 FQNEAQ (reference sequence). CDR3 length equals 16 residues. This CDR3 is CASRLSGTANTGELFF. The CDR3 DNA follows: TGTGCCAGCCGTCTCTCCGGGACGGCGAACACCGGGGAGCTGTTTTTT.

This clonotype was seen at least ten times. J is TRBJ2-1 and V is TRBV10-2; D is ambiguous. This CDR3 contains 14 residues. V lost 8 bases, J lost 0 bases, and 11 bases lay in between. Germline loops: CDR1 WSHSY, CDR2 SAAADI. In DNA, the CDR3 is TGCGCCAGCGGGGATATGAGCTCCTACAATGAGCAGTTCTTC. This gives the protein CASGDMSSYNEQFF.